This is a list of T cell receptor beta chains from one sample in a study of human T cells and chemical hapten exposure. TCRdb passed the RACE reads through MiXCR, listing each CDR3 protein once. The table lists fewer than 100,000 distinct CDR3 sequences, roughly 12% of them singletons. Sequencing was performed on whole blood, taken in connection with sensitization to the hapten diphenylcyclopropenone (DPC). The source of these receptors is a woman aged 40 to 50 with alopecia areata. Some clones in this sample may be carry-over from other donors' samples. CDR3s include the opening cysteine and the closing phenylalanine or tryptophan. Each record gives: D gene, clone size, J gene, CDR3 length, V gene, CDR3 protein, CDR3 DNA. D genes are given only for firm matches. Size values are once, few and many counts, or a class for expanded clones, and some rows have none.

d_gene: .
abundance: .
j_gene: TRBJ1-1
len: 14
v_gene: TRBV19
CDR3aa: CASSIDQGPTEAFF
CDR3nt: TGTGCCAGTAGTATTGATCAGGGGCCCACTGAAGCTTTCTTT

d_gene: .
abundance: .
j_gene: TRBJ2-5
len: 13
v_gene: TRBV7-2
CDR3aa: CASSPRGQETQYF
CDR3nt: TGTGCCAGCAGCCCCAGAGGGCAAGAGACCCAGTACTTC

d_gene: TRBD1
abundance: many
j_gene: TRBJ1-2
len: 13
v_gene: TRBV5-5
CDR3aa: CASSLGTGDGYTF
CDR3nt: TGTGCCAGCAGCTTGGGGACAGGGGATGGCTACACCTTC

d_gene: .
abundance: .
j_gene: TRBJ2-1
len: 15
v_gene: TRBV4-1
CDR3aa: CASSQYGTQDNEQFF
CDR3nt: TGCGCCAGCAGCCAGTATGGGACTCAGGACAATGAGCAGTTCTTC

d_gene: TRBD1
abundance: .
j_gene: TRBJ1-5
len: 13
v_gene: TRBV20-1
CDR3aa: CSARGQGYQPQHF
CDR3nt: TGCAGTGCTAGGGGACAGGGCTATCAGCCCCAGCATTTT

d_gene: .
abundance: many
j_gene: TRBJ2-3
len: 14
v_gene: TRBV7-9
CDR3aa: CASSPRGRTDTQYF
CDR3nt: TGTGCCAGCAGCCCCCGGGGGCGGACAGATACGCAGTATTTT

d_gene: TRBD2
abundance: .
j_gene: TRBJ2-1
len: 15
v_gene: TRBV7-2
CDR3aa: CASSLARTSGDEQFF
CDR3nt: TGTGCCAGCAGCTTAGCGAGGACTAGCGGTGATGAGCAGTTCTTC

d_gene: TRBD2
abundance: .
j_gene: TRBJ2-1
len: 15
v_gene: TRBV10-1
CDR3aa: CASTRKAGGDNEQFF
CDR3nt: TGCGCCAGCACCCGGAAAGCGGGAGGAGACAATGAGCAGTTCTTC

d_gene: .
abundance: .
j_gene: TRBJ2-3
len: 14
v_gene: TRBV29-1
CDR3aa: CSVATGTYTDTQYF
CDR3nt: TGCAGCGTTGCGACAGGCACCTACACAGATACGCAGTATTTT

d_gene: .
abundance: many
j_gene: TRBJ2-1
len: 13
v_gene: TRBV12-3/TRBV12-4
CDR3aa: CASSPIGRGEQFF
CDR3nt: TGTGCCAGCAGTCCGATAGGGAGAGGTGAGCAGTTCTTC

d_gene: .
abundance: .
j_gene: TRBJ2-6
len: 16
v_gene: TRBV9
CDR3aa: CASSATPGTGANVLTF
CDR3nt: TGTGCCAGCAGCGCCACTCCAGGGACCGGGGCCAACGTCCTGACTTTC

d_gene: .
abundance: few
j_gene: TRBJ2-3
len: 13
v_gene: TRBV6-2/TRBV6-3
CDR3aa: CASSYGSPDTQYF
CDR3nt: TGTGCCAGCAGTTACGGGTCCCCAGATACGCAGTATTTT

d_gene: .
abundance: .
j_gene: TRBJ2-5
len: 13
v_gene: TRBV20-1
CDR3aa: CSGKQDIQETQYF
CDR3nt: TGCAGTGGCAAACAGGATATCCAAGAGACCCAGTACTTC

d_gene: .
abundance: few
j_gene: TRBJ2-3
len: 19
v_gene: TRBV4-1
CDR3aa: CASSQLSLRPGPWADTQYF
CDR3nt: TGCGCCAGCAGCCAACTATCCCTCAGACCGGGACCCTGGGCAGATACGCAGTATTTT

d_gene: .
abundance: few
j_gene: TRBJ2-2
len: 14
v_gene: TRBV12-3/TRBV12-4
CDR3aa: CASSPSKPTGELFF
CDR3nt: TGTGCCAGCAGTCCCTCGAAGCCCACCGGGGAGCTGTTTTTT

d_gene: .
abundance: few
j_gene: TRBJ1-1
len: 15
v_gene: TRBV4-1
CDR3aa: CASSQEVFGDTEAFF
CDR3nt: TGCGCCAGCAGCCAAGAGGTCTTCGGGGACACTGAAGCTTTCTTT

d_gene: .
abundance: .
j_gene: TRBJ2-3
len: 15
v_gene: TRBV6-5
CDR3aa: CASSYSGASQNTQYF
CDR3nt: TGTGCCAGCAGTTACTCCGGGGCTAGCCAGAATACGCAGTATTTT

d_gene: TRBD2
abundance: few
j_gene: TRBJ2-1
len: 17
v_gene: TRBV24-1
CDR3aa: CATSGSSGTYMRGEQFF
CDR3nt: TGTGCCACCAGTGGGTCTAGCGGGACTTATATGAGGGGTGAGCAGTTCTTC

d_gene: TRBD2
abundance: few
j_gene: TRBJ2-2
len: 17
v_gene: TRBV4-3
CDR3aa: CASSQDRRETNTGELFF
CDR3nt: TGCGCCAGCAGCCAAGATCGGCGGGAGACGAACACCGGGGAGCTGTTTTTT

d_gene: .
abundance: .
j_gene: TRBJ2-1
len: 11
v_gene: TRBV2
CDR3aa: CASNGQNEQFF
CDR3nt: TGTGCCAGCAACGGCCAGAATGAGCAGTTCTTC

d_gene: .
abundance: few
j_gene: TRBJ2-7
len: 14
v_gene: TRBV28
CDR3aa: CASSLTGSEKEQYF
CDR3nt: TGTGCCAGCAGTTTGACCGGGAGTGAAAAGGAGCAGTACTTC

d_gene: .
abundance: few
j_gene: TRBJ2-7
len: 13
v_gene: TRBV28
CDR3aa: CASRPTGPYEQYF
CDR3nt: TGTGCCAGCAGACCGACAGGACCCTACGAGCAGTACTTC

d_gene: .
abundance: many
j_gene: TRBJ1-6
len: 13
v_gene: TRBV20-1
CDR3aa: CSASYTMNSPLHF
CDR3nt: TGCAGTGCTAGCTACACAATGAATTCACCCCTCCACTTT

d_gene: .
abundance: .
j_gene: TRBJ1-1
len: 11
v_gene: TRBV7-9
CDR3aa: CASSPWDEAFF
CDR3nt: TGTGCCAGCAGCCCTTGGGATGAAGCTTTCTTT

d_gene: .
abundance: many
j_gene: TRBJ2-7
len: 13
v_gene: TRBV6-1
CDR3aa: CASEGRGSYEQYF
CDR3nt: TGTGCCAGCGAGGGAAGGGGATCCTACGAGCAGTACTTC

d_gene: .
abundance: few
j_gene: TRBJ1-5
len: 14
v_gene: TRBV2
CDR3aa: CASSVTNSNQPQHF
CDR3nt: TGTGCCAGCAGCGTCACTAATAGCAATCAGCCCCAGCATTTT

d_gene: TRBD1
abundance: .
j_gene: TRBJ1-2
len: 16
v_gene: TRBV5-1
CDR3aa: CASSSSRQGMNYGYTF
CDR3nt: TGCGCCAGCAGCTCCTCGAGACAGGGAATGAACTATGGCTACACCTTC

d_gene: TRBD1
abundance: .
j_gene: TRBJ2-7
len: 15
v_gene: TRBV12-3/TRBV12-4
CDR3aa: CASSLDRGQPYEQYF
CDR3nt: TGTGCCAGCAGTTTGGACAGGGGCCAACCCTACGAGCAGTACTTC